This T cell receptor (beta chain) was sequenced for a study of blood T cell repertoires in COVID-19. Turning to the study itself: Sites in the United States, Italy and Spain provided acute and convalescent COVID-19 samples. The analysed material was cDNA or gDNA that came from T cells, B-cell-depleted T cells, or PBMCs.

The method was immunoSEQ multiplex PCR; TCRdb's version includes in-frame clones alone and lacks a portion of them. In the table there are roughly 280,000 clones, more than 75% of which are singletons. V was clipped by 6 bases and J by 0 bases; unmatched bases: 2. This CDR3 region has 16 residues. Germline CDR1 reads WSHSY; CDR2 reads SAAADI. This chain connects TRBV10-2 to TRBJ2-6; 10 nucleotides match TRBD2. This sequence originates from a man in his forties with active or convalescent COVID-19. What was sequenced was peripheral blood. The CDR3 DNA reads TGCGCCAGCAGCCCTAGCGGGAGCTCTGGGGCCAACGTCCTGACTTTC. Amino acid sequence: CASSPSGSSGANVLTF.